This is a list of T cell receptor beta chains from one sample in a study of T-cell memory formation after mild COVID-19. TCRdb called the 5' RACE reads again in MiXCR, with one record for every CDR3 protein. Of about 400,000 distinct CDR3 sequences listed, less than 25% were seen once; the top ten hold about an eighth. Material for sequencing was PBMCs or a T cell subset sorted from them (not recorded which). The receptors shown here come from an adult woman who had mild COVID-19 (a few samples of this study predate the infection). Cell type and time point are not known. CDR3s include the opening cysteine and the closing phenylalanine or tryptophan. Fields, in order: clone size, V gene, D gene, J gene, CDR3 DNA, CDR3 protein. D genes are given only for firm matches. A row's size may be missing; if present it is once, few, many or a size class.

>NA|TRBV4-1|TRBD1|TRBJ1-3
TGCGCCAGCAGCCCGACAGGGATTCCCCTCTCTGGAAACACCATATATTTT
CASSPTGIPLSGNTIYF
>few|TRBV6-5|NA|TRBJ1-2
TGTGCCAGCAGTTACACCGGGACGGTCTATGGCTACACCTTC
CASSYTGTVYGYTF
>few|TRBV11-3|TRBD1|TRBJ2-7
TGTGCCAGCAGCTTGGACAGGGTAATTTCCTACGAGCAGTACTTC
CASSLDRVISYEQYF
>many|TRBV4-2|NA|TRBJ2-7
TGTGCCAGCAGCCAAGGAGGTCTCGGGGGGCACGAGCAGTACTTC
CASSQGGLGGHEQYF
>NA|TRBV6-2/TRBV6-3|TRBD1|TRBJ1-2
TGTGCCAGCACCCGACGGGACAGCGTATATGAGGGCTACACCTTC
CASTRRDSVYEGYTF
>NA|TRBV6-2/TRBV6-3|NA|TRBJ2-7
TGTGCCAGCAGTCGTAAGCATAAGGGAGCGGTGAACGAGCAGTACTTC
CASSRKHKGAVNEQYF
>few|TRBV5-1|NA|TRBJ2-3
TGCGCCAGCACCTTCGAACCTATCACAGATACGCAGTATTTT
CASTFEPITDTQYF
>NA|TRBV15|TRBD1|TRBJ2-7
TGTGCCACCAGCAGGGACAGGGACGGCTCCTACGAGCAGTACTTC
CATSRDRDGSYEQYF
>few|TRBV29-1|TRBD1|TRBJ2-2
TGCAGCGTTTACACCGGGACAGTATCCACCGGGGAGCTGTTTTTT
CSVYTGTVSTGELFF
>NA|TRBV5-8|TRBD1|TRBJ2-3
TGTGCCAGCATGGGACAGCTCACAGATACGCAGTATTTT
CASMGQLTDTQYF
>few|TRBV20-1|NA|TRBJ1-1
TGCAGTGCTAGGGGATGGAGCCAAAACACTGAAGCTTTCTTT
CSARGWSQNTEAFF
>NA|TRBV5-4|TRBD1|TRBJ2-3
TGTGCCAGCAGCCGGGACAGTAATACGCAGTATTTT
CASSRDSNTQYF
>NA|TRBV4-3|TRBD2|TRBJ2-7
TGCGCCAGCAGCCAAGAAGTGACTAGCGGGAGACTCTCCTACGAGCAGTACTTC
CASSQEVTSGRLSYEQYF
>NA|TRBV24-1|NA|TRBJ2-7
TGTGCCACCAGTGATGGCGCGGTGGGAAAATACGAGCAGTACTTC
CATSDGAVGKYEQYF
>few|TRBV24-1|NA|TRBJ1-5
TGTGCCACCAGTGATTCCAGATCCCCTCAGCCCCAGCATTTT
CATSDSRSPQPQHF